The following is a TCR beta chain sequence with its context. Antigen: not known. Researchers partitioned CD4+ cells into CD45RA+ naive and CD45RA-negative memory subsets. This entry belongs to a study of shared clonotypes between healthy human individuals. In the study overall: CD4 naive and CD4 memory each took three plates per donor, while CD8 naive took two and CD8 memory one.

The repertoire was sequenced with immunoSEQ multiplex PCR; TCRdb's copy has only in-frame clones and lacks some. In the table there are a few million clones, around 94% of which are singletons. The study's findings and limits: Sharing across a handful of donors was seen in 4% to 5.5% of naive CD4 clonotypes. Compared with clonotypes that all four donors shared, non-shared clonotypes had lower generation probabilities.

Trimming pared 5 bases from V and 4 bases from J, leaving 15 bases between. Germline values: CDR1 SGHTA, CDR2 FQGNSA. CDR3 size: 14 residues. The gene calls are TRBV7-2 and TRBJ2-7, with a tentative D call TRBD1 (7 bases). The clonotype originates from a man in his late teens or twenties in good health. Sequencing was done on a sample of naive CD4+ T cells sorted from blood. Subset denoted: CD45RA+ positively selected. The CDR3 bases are TGTGCCAGCAGCGCGGCGGGACAGAGTTACGAGCAGTACTTC. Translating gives CASSAAGQSYEQYF.